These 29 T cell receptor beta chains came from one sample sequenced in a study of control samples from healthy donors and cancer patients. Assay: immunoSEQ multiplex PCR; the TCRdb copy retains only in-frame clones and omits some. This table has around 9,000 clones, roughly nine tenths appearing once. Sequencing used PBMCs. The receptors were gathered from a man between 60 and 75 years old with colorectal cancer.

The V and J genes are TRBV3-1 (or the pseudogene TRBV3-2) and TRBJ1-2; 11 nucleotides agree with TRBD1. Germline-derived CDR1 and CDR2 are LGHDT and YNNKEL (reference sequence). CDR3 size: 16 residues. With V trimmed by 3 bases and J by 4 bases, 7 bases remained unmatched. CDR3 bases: TGTGCCAGCAGCCACCCCGGACAGGGGGCGGGCTATGGCTACACCTTC. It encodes CASSHPGQGAGYGYTF.

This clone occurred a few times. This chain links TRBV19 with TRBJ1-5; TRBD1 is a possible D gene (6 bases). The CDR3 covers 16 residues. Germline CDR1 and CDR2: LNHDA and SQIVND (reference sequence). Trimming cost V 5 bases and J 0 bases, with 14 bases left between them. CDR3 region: CASSPQQGYSNQPQHF. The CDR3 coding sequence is TGTGCCAGTAGTCCCCAACAGGGTTATAGCAATCAGCCCCAGCATTTT.

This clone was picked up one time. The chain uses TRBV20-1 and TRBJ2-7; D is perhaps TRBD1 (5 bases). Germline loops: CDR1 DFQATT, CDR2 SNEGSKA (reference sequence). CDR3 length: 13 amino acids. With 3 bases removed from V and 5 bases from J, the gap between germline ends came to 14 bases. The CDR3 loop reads CSASRTPRDEQYF. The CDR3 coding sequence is TGCAGTGCTAGTCGGACACCCCGGGACGAGCAGTACTTC.

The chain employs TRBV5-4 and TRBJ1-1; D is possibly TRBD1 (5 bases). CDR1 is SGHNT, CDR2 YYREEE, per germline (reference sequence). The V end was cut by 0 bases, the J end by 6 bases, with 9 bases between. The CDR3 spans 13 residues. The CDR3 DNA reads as TGTGCCAGCAGCTTGGGGGGGGTCCCTGAAGCTTTCTTT. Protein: CASSLGGVPEAFF.

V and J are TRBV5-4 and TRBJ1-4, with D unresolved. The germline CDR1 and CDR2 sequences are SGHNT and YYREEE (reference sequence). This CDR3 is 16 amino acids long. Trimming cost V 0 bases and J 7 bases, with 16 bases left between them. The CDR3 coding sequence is TGTGCCAGCAGCTTGGAACCGGGAAGGAAACGTGAAAAACTGTTTTTT. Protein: CASSLEPGRKREKLFF.

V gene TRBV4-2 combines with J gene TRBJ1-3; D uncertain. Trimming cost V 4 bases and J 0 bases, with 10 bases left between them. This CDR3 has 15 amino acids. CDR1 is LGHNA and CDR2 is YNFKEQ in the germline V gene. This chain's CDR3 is CASSPRITSGNTIYF. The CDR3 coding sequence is TGTGCCAGCAGCCCCCGAATTACCTCTGGAAACACCATATATTTT.

The CDR3 region is CASSARLSNEKLFF. For the CDR3, the DNA is TGTGCCAGCAGTGCCCGGCTGAGTAATGAAAAACTGTTTTTT. The rearrangement uses TRBV28 and TRBJ1-4, with unresolved D. Germline V lookup: CDR1 MDHEN, CDR2 SYDVKM. V was cut by 5 bases and J by 4 bases, with 11 bases left in between. The CDR3 spans 14 residues.

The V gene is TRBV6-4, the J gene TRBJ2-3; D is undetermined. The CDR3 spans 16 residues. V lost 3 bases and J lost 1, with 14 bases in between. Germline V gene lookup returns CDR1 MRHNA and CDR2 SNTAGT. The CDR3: CASSEGGGRGTDTQYF. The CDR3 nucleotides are TGTGCCAGCAGTGAAGGCGGCGGCCGGGGCACAGATACGCAGTATTTT.

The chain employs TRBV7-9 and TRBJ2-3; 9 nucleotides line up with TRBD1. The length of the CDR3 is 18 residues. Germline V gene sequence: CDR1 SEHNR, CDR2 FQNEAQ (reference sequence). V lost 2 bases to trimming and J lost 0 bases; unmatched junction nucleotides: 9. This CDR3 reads CASSLMGTGSSSTDTQYF. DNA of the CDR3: TGTGCCAGCAGCTTAATGGGGACAGGGTCCTCTAGCACAGATACGCAGTATTTT.

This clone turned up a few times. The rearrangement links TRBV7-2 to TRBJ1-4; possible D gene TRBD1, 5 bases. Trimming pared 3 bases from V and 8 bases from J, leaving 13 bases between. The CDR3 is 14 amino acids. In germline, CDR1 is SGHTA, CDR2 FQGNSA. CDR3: CASSLGLLREKLFF. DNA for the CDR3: TGTGCCAGCAGCTTGGGACTCCTGAGGGAAAAACTGTTTTTT.

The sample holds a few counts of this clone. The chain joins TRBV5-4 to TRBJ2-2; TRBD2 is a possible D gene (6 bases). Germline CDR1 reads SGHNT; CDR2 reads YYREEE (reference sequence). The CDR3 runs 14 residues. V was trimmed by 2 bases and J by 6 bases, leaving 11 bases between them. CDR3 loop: CASSFVGEAGELFF. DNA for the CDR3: TGTGCCAGCAGCTTTGTCGGGGAGGCCGGGGAGCTGTTTTTT.

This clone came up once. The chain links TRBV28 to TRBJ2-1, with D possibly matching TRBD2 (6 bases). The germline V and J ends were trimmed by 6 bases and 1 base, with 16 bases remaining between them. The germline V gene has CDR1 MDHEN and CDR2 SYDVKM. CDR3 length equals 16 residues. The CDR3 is CASRRIGTGSYNEQFF. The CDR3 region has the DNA TGTGCCAGCAGGAGGATCGGGACTGGATCCTACAATGAGCAGTTCTTC.

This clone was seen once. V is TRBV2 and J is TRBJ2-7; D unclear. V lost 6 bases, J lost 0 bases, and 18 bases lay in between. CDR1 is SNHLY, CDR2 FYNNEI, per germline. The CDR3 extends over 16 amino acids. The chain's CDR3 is CASSRDTAILSYEQYF. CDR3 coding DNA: TGTGCCAGCAGCCGTGACACCGCGATTCTCTCCTACGAGCAGTACTTC.

This CDR3 reads CATITGGDHTGELFF. The CDR3 coding sequence is TGTGCCACTATTACAGGGGGCGATCACACCGGGGAGCTGTTTTTT. The chain uses TRBV6-5 and TRBJ2-2, with 9 bases matching TRBD1. Looked up from germline, CDR1 is MNHEY and CDR2 is SVGAGI. Germline trimming cut 10 bases from V and 3 bases from J; bases unmatched to any gene: 9. The CDR3 extends over 15 amino acids.

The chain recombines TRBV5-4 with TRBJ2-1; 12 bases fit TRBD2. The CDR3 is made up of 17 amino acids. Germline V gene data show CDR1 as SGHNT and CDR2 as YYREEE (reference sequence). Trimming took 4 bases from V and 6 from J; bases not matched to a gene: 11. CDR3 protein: CASSRASGGAGPNEQFF. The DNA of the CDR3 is TGTGCCAGCAGCCGGGCTAGCGGGGGGGCCGGACCCAATGAGCAGTTCTTC.

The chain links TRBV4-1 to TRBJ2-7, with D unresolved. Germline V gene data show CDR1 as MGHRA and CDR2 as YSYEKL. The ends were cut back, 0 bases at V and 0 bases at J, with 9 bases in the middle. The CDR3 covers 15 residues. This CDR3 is CASSQDRSGSYEQYF. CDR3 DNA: TGCGCCAGCAGCCAAGATCGAAGTGGCTCCTACGAGCAGTACTTC.

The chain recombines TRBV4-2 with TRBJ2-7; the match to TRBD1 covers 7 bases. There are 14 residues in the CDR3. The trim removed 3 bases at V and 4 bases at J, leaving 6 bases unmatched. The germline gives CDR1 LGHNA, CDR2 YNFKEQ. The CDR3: CASSHRTGEYEQYF. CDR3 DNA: TGTGCCAGCAGCCATAGGACAGGAGAATACGAGCAGTACTTC.

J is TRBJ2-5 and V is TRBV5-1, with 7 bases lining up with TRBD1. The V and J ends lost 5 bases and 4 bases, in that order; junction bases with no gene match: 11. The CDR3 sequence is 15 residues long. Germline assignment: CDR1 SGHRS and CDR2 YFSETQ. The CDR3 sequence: CASRNTRQGTETQYF. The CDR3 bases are TGCGCCAGCAGAAATACCCGACAGGGTACAGAGACCCAGTACTTC.

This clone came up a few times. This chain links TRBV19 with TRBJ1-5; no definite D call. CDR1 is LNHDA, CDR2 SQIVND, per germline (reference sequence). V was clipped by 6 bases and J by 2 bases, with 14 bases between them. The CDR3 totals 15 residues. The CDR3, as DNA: TGTGCCAGTAGCGCAGGCGGCGTGGGCAATCAGCCCCAGCATTTT. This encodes CASSAGGVGNQPQHF.

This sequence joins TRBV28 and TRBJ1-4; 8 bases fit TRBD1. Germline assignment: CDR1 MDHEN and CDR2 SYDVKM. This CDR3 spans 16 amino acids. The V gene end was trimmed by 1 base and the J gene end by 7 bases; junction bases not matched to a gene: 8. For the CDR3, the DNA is TGTGCCAGCAGTTTATCTGGTTTCCAGGGGGCTGAAAAACTGTTTTTT. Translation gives CASSLSGFQGAEKLFF. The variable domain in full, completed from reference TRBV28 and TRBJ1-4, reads DVKVTQSSRYLVKRTGEKVFLECVQDMDHENMFWYRQDPGLGLRLIYFSYDVKMKEKGDIPEGYSVSREKKERFSLILESASTNQTSMYLCASSLSGFQGAEKLFFGSGTQLSVL.

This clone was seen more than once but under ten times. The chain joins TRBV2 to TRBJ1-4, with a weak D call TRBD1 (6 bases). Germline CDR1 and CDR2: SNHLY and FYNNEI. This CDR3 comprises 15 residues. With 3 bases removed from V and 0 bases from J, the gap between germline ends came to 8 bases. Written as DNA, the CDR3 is TGTGCCAGCAGTGACAGGGGAACAACTAATGAAAAACTGTTTTTT. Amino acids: CASSDRGTTNEKLFF.

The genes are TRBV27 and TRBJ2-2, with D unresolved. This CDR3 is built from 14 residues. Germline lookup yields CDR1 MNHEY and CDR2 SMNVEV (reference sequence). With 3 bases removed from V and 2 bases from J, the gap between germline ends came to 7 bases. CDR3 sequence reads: CASSFTVNTGELFF. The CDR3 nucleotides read TGTGCCAGCAGTTTTACAGTAAACACCGGGGAGCTGTTTTTT.

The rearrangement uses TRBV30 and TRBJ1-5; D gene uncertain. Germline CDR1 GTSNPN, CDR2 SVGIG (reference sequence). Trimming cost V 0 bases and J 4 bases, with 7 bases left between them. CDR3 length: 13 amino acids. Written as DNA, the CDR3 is TGTGCCTGGAGTGTACGGCAGAATCAGCCCCAGCATTTT. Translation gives CAWSVRQNQPQHF.

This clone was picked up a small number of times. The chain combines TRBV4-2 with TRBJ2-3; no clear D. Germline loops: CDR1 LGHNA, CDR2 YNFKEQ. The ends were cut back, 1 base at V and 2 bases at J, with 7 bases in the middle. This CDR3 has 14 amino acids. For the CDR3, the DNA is TGTGCCAGCAGCCAAGGATTATCCACAGATACGCAGTATTTT. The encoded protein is CASSQGLSTDTQYF.

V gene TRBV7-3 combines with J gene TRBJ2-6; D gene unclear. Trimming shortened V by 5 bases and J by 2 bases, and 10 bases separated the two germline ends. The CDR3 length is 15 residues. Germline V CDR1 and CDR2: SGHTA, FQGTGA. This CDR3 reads CASSPVSTGANVLTF. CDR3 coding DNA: TGTGCCAGCAGCCCCGTTTCAACTGGGGCCAACGTCCTGACTTTC. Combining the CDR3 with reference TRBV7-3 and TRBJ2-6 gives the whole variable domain GAGVSQTPSNKVTEKGKYVELRCDPISGHTALYWYRQSLGQGPEFLIYFQGTGAADDSGLPNDRFFAVRPEGSVSTLKIQRTERGDSAVYLCASSPVSTGANVLTFGAGSRLTVL.

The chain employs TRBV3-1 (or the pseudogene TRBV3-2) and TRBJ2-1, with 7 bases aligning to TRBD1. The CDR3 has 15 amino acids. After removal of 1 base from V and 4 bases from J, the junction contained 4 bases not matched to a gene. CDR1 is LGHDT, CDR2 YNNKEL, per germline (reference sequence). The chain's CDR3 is CASSQGQGFYNEQFF. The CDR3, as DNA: TGTGCCAGCAGCCAAGGACAGGGCTTTTACAATGAGCAGTTCTTC.

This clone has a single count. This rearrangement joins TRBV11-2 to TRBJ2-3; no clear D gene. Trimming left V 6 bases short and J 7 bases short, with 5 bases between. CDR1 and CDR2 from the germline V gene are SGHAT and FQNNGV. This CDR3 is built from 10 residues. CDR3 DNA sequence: TGTGCCAGCAGTGGTAATACGCAGTATTTT. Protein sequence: CASSGNTQYF.

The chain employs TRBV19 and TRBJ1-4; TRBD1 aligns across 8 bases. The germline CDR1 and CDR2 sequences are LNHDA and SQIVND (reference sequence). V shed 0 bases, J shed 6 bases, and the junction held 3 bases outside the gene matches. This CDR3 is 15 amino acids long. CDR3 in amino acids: CASSIEVTGDEKLFF. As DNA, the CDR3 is TGTGCCAGTAGTATAGAGGTGACAGGGGATGAAAAACTGTTTTTT.

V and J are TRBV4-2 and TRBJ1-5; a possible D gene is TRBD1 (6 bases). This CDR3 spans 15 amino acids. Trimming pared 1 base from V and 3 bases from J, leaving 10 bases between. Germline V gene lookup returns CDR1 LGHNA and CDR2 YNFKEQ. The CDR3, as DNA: TGTGCCAGCAGCCAAGTGGACAGCGACAATCAGCCCCAGCATTTT. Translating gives CASSQVDSDNQPQHF.